This T cell receptor beta chain was found in a study of T cells in localized non-small cell lung cancer. Study outcomes and limitations: Uninvolved nearby lung showed the greatest T cell clonality, exceeding that found in tumor. Paired adjacent lung recovered a median around 60 of the top 100 tumor clones.

The CDR3 runs 14 residues. Trimming removed 3 bases at V and 1 base at J, with 9 bases between. Germline V lookup: CDR1 SNHLY, CDR2 FYNNEI. Note on this clone: The target antigen is unknown.

Data came from immunoSEQ multiplex PCR; TCRdb stores just in-frame clones and leaves some out. This sample yields about 15,000 clones, of which 80% to 85% are seen a single time; roughly 3.7% belongs to the top ten. This TCR was sampled from an older female donor with stage I squamous cell lung carcinoma. This rearrangement joins TRBV2 to TRBJ1-1; perhaps TRBD1 as D (5 bases). Sequencing was performed on peripheral blood, taken before any cancer treatment. The CDR3 here is CASSEWGSNTEAFF. For the CDR3, the DNA is TGTGCCAGCAGTGAGTGGGGGTCGAACACTGAAGCTTTCTTT.